This TCR beta chain emerged from a study of radiotherapy plus CTLA-4 blockade in lung cancer. For the study at large: Overall, 18% of patients showed an objective response, while about 29% attained disease control.

Comment on this clone: The target antigen is unknown.

The table came from immunoSEQ multiplex PCR; TCRdb's copy has only in-frame clones and leaves some out. The data show approximately 85,000 clones, over 80% seen once. The V end lost 5 bases, the J end lost 3 bases, and 10 bases lay between the germline ends. This CDR3 contains 13 residues. Germline loops: CDR1 MNHEY, CDR2 SMNVEV (reference sequence). Points from the study as a whole: In blood, after radiotherapy plus ipilimumab, tumor-derived TCR clones expanded. How blood T cell clones changed early, along with interferon-beta, reportedly forecast response best.

The study gave focal radiation plus ipilimumab CTLA-4 blockade to patients with chemo-refractory metastatic non-small-cell lung cancer. This TCR came from a human donor with non-small cell lung cancer that progressed on radiotherapy plus ipilimumab. Sequenced material: peripheral blood, taken from a patient treated with radiotherapy plus ipilimumab. The rearrangement uses TRBV27 and TRBJ1-1; D is unresolved. CDR3 in amino acids: CASSQNHYTEAFF. Here the CDR3 DNA reads TGTGCCAGCAGTCAAAACCACTACACTGAAGCTTTCTTT.